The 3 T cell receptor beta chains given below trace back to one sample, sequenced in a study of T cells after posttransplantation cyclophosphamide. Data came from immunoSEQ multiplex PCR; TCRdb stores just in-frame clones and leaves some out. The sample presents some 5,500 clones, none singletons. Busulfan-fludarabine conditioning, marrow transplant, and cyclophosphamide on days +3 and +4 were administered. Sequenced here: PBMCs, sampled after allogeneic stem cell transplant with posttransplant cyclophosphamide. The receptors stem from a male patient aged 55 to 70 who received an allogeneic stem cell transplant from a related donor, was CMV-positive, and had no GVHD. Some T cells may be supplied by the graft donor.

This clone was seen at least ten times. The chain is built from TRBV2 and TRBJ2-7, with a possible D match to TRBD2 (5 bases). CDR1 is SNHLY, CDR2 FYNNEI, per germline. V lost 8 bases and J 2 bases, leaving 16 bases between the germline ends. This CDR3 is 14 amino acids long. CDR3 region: CASRGYPDPYEQYF. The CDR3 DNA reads TGTGCCAGCCGCGGGTACCCGGACCCCTACGAGCAGTACTTC.

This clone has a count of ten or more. The CDR3 nucleotides read TGCGCCAGCAGCCAAGATCACCCAGGGTCGAGGGAGCAGTACTTC. Encoded protein: CASSQDHPGSREQYF. V and J are TRBV4-1 and TRBJ2-7; D may be TRBD1 (5 bases). V dropped 0 bases and J dropped 7 bases, with 16 bases sitting between them. The germline gives CDR1 MGHRA, CDR2 YSYEKL. CDR3 size: 15 residues.

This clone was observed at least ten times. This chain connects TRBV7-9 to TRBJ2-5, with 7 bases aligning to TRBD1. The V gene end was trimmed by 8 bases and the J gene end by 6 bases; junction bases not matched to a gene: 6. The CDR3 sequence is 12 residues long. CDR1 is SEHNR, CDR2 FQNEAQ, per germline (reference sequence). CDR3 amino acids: CASETGPKTQYF. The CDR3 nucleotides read TGTGCCAGCGAGACAGGGCCCAAGACCCAGTACTTC.